What follows is one T cell receptor (beta chain) and its context. Its antigen is unidentified. The sample originates from a study of blood T cells in healthy people across ages. Whole-study results and caveats: The study found TCR beta diversity correlated strongly with naive T cell percentage. A roughly linear fall in TCR beta diversity per million T cells was seen with increasing age.

This CDR3 contains 13 residues. Trimming removed 6 bases from V and 3 bases from J, with 12 bases in between. Germline V gene sequence: CDR1 SNHLY, CDR2 FYNNEI. It was with a sample-barcoded 5' primer and a J-beta primer mix that a second PCR of roughly 7 to 12 cycles was run. TCRdb fed the 5' RACE reads into MiXCR, producing one record per CDR3 protein. The sample consists of 1.5 million to 1.9 million distinct CDR3 sequences, 40% to 45% of them appearing once. The V call is TRBV2, the J call TRBJ2-7; a possible D gene is TRBD2 (5 bases). Input material: blood. The TCR sequence derives from a woman aged 18-35 years in good health. The CDR3 DNA reads as TGTGCCAGCAGGAATACCGGGGTCTACGAGCAGTACTTC. This gives the protein CASRNTGVYEQYF.